This T cell receptor (beta chain) was retrieved from a study of T cell responses to AZD1222 COVID-19 vaccine. About the research overall: Pooling of second doses given at about 4 or about 12 weeks was done.

Turning to this clone: No antigen is known for it.

Germline lookup yields CDR1 LNHDA and CDR2 SQIVND (reference sequence). The CDR3 runs 16 residues. V dropped 3 bases and J dropped 0 bases, with 14 bases sitting between them. The study, taken as a whole, reports: The donor group comprised mostly white British people and more females; the analysis possibly underestimated clonal diversity. After two AZD1222 doses, spike-specific TCR breadth and depth rose versus day 0.

Assay: immunoSEQ multiplex PCR; the TCRdb copy retains only in-frame clones and omits some. The sample yields 60,000 to 75,000 clones, 84% seen once. This TCR derives from an adult in good health. The rearrangement joins TRBV19 to TRBJ1-2; D is unclear. The input for sequencing was peripheral blood, taken on day 0 of AZD1222 vaccination. CDR3 coding DNA: TGTGCCAGTAGTATGGTAGAGGCGCCAGCTAACTATGGCTACACCTTC. Amino acids: CASSMVEAPANYGYTF. The full variable domain, its missing parts supplied by reference TRBV19 and TRBJ1-2, is DGGITQSPKYLFRKEGQNVTLSCEQNLNHDAMYWYRQDPGQGLRLIYYSQIVNDFQKGDIAEGYSVSREKKESFPLTVTSAQKNPTAFYLCASSMVEAPANYGYTFGSGTRLTVV.